The next 5 T cell receptor beta chains were all read from a single sample in a study of T cell changes during pregnancy in multiple sclerosis. TCRdb keeps only in-frame clones here, not all; method: immunoSEQ multiplex PCR. The sample records approximately 94,000 clones, approximately 90% being singletons. The sample here was peripheral blood, taken after pregnancy. Receptor source: a female donor with multiple sclerosis, enrolled in a pregnancy study.

The genes are TRBV4-1 and TRBJ2-5; 9 bases agree with TRBD2. J gave up 3 bases and V 0 bases, and 11 bases lay outside the gene matches. The CDR3 sequence is 18 residues long. Germline V lookup: CDR1 MGHRA, CDR2 YSYEKL. The CDR3 DNA reads as TGCGCCAGCAGCCAAGATTTGGTAGCGGGAGACCTGGAAGAGACCCAGTACTTC. Translating gives CASSQDLVAGDLEETQYF.

The rearrangement uses TRBV5-1 and TRBJ2-7; 9 bases are a match to TRBD1. The germline V gene has CDR1 SGHRS and CDR2 YFSETQ. V was clipped by 4 bases and J by 3 bases; unmatched bases: 8. The CDR3 loop spans 15 amino acids. The CDR3 is CASSALTGGVYEQYF. The CDR3 region has the DNA TGCGCCAGCAGCGCCCTGACAGGGGGAGTCTACGAGCAGTACTTC.

This clone was seen only once. This chain uses TRBV5-1 with TRBJ2-5; 8 bases map to TRBD2. Germline V gene sequence: CDR1 SGHRS, CDR2 YFSETQ. V trimming: 1 base; J trimming: 2 bases; junction bases outside the gene matches: 4. The CDR3 extends over 15 amino acids. For the CDR3, the DNA is TGCGCCAGCAGCTTGAGGTCTAGCGGGCAAGAGACCCAGTACTTC. It yields the protein CASSLRSSGQETQYF.

The chain joins TRBV5-1 to TRBJ2-5, with no clear D. The germline V gene has CDR1 SGHRS and CDR2 YFSETQ. This CDR3 is built from 13 residues. V lost 2 bases, J lost 5 bases, and 10 bases lay in between. The CDR3 nucleotides are TGCGCCAGCAGCTTCCGGAGTCAGGAGACCCAGTACTTC. Its protein product is CASSFRSQETQYF.

The chain employs TRBV9 and TRBJ2-1, with D perhaps TRBD2 (6 bases). Germline V gene data show CDR1 as SGDLS and CDR2 as YYNGEE. Trimming shortened V by 3 bases and J by 3 bases, and 10 bases separated the two germline ends. The CDR3 has 14 residues. The CDR3: CASSATSFYNEQFF. CDR3 sequence (DNA): TGTGCCAGCAGCGCAACTAGCTTCTACAATGAGCAGTTCTTC.